This T cell receptor (beta chain) was profiled in a study of identical twins. The CDR3 sequence is 13 residues long. The germline V gene has CDR1 MNHNS and CDR2 SASEGT. Trimming stripped 10 bases from V and 4 bases from J, with 14 bases between. On this clonotype: Its antigen is currently unknown. This may stem from a read error, because a much larger clone lies one nucleotide away. The CDR3 end shows no conserved phenylalanine or tryptophan, and so a read error is likely.

Study observations and caveats: Recombination models fit unrelated individuals' TCR alpha sharing but underestimated twins'. Zero-insertion analyses might be partly confounded by invariant T cells like MAIT and iNKT.

After template switching added a universal primer site, the resulting cDNA carried unique molecular identifiers. Using its own MiXCR run on the 5' RACE reads, TCRdb lists one record per CDR3 protein. The sample lists about 700,000 distinct CDR3 sequences; 5.5% to 6.5% were seen once. V gene TRBV6-1 combines with J gene TRBJ1-3, with D uncertain. The sequencing input was naive T cells sorted from blood. The sequence was obtained from a man aged 18 to 30 in good health. The CDR3 region is CATQSGVGNTIYC. CDR3 nucleotides: TGTGCCACACAATCGGGCGTCGGAAACACCATATATTGT.